This record covers a single T cell receptor beta chain. Its antigen remains unidentified. This record belongs to a study of blood T cells in healthy people across ages. Study results and limitations: Possibly, changes in expanded clonotypes were confounded because donor CMV status was unknown. Older age coincided with a roughly linear decline in TCR beta diversity per million T cells.

Sample-barcoded 5' priming and a J-beta primer mix drove a second PCR of roughly 7 to 11 cycles. TCRdb used MiXCR to reprocess the 5' RACE reads, holding one entry per CDR3 protein. The table shows about 2 million distinct CDR3 sequences, with roughly 50% occurring only once. The length of the CDR3 is 12 residues. CDR1 is MNHEY, CDR2 SMNVEV, per germline (reference sequence). The V gene lost 5 bases and the J gene lost 9 bases, with 11 bases spanning the gap. Input material: blood. This chain joins TRBV27 and TRBJ2-1; no firm D call. This receptor was obtained from a middle-aged woman in good health. In DNA, the CDR3 is TGTGCCAGCAGTCTCCCGGCCAGTGAGCAGTTCTTC. Amino acid sequence: CASSLPASEQFF.